The clone carrying this TCR beta chain was observed at least ten times. These data originate in a study of response to subunit inactivated influenza vaccine. MiXCR, run by TCRdb on the RT-PCR reads, gives a single entry per CDR3 protein. Seen here are about 650,000 distinct CDR3 sequences, around 13% observed once, and the top ten hold approximately 7.6%. This clonotype originated in a man aged 45-65 years who received an inactivated influenza vaccine. Sequenced material: PBMCs from blood, taken 14 to 15 days before vaccination.

CDR3: CASSTGQVSTGELFF. CDR3 nucleotide sequence: TGCGCCAGCAGCACGGGACAGGTTTCCACCGGGGAGCTGTTTTTT. The chain has TRBV5-1 and TRBJ2-2, with 8 bases fitting TRBD1. The CDR3 sequence is 15 residues long. Germline V CDR1 and CDR2: SGHRS, YFSETQ. V was clipped by 4 bases and J by 4 bases; unmatched bases: 6.